A selection of T cell receptor beta chains follows, all from one sample in a study of graft-versus-host responses after intestinal transplantation. The antigens of these receptors remain unknown. Sequencing used immunoSEQ multiplex PCR; TCRdb keeps in-frame clones, though not all of them. The repertoire consists of approximately 26,000 clones, with about four fifths occurring once and the leading ten covering roughly 0.7%. This sample comprised unstimulated CD4+ T cells sorted from spleen or lymph node cells, obtained before intestinal transplant. Source of these receptors: a human donor who received an intestinal transplant. Each CDR3 is given with its conserved first and last residue. The D gene is left open where the match is weak. Not all rows give a size; the values are once, few, many and, for expanded clones, a class.

J gene: TRBJ2-3
clone size: NA
D gene: NA
V gene: TRBV11-2
CDR3 protein: CASSPPGQGDTQYF
CDR3 DNA: TGTGCCAGCAGCCCTCCCGGGCAGGGGGATACGCAGTATTTT

J gene: TRBJ2-3
clone size: NA
D gene: TRBD2
V gene: TRBV5-1
CDR3 protein: CASSLVSGSAPSTDTQYF
CDR3 DNA: TGCGCCAGCAGCTTGGTTAGCGGGAGCGCACCTAGCACAGATACGCAGTATTTT

J gene: TRBJ2-7
clone size: NA
D gene: NA
V gene: TRBV10-3
CDR3 protein: CATQGRGGEGYEQYF
CDR3 DNA: TGTGCCACTCAGGGGCGAGGGGGAGAGGGCTACGAGCAGTACTTC

J gene: TRBJ2-5
clone size: NA
D gene: TRBD1
V gene: TRBV19
CDR3 protein: CASSLQGRETQYF
CDR3 DNA: TGTGCCAGTAGTCTACAGGGGCGAGAGACCCAGTACTTC

J gene: TRBJ1-4
clone size: NA
D gene: NA
V gene: TRBV5-4
CDR3 protein: CASSLEGTTNEKLFF
CDR3 DNA: TGTGCCAGCAGCTTGGAAGGAACAACTAATGAAAAACTGTTTTTT

J gene: TRBJ2-3
clone size: NA
D gene: NA
V gene: TRBV5-3
CDR3 protein: CARSLGPDTQYF
CDR3 DNA: TGTGCCAGAAGCTTGGGGCCAGATACGCAGTATTTT

J gene: TRBJ2-7
clone size: NA
D gene: NA
V gene: TRBV1
CDR3 protein: CTSSHYGLIYEQYF
CDR3 DNA: TGCACCAGCAGCCACTACGGACTGATCTACGAGCAGTACTTC

J gene: TRBJ1-3
clone size: NA
D gene: TRBD1
V gene: TRBV5-6
CDR3 protein: CASSSKPDRASGNTIYF
CDR3 DNA: TGTGCCAGCAGCTCGAAGCCAGACAGGGCTTCTGGAAACACCATATATTTT

J gene: TRBJ2-7
clone size: NA
D gene: NA
V gene: TRBV6-1
CDR3 protein: CASRDQNSYEQYF
CDR3 DNA: TGTGCCAGCAGGGACCAAAATTCATACGAGCAGTACTTC

J gene: TRBJ2-1
clone size: NA
D gene: NA
V gene: TRBV30
CDR3 protein: CAWSVRGIYNEQFF
CDR3 DNA: TGTGCCTGGAGTGTACGGGGGATTTACAATGAGCAGTTCTTC

J gene: TRBJ2-3
clone size: NA
D gene: TRBD2
V gene: TRBV2
CDR3 protein: CASSIRLALTTDTQYF
CDR3 DNA: TGTGCCAGCAGCATCCGACTAGCTCTAACGACAGATACGCAGTATTTT

J gene: TRBJ1-3
clone size: NA
D gene: TRBD1
V gene: TRBV7-6
CDR3 protein: CASSRGTGPGNTIYF
CDR3 DNA: TGTGCCAGCAGCCGTGGGACAGGGCCTGGAAACACCATATATTTT

J gene: TRBJ1-4
clone size: NA
D gene: TRBD1
V gene: TRBV6-5
CDR3 protein: CAGIWGQGANEKLFF
CDR3 DNA: TGTGCCGGCATTTGGGGACAGGGGGCTAATGAAAAACTGTTTTTT

J gene: TRBJ2-3
clone size: NA
D gene: TRBD1
V gene: TRBV18
CDR3 protein: CATLGTGFGTDTQYF
CDR3 DNA: TGTGCCACTCTCGGGACAGGGTTTGGCACAGATACGCAGTATTTT

J gene: TRBJ2-3
clone size: NA
D gene: NA
V gene: TRBV6-1
CDR3 protein: CASSRHQDTQYF
CDR3 DNA: TGTGCCAGCAGCCGACACCAAGATACGCAGTATTTT

J gene: TRBJ1-2
clone size: NA
D gene: NA
V gene: TRBV9
CDR3 protein: CASAGTPYGYTF
CDR3 DNA: TGTGCCAGCGCCGGGACACCGTATGGCTACACCTTC

J gene: TRBJ2-3
clone size: NA
D gene: TRBD2
V gene: TRBV27
CDR3 protein: CASSLNRTPGLATDTQYF
CDR3 DNA: TGTGCCAGCAGTTTAAATCGGACCCCGGGACTAGCAACAGATACGCAGTATTTT

J gene: TRBJ1-5
clone size: NA
D gene: NA
V gene: TRBV6-5
CDR3 protein: CASNWASTQHF
CDR3 DNA: TGTGCCAGCAATTGGGCCTCAACCCAGCATTTT

J gene: TRBJ1-3
clone size: NA
D gene: NA
V gene: TRBV7-2
CDR3 protein: CASSLRAGFSGNTIYF
CDR3 DNA: TGTGCCAGCAGCCTTAGGGCAGGGTTCTCTGGAAACACCATATATTTT

J gene: TRBJ2-5
clone size: NA
D gene: NA
V gene: TRBV12-2
CDR3 protein: CASRLAYHISYQETQYF
CDR3 DNA: TGTGCAAGTCGCTTAGCCTATCATATTTCGTACCAAGAGACCCAGTACTTC

J gene: TRBJ2-1
clone size: once
D gene: TRBD2
V gene: TRBV7-9
CDR3 protein: CASSLTSGRDNEQFF
CDR3 DNA: TGTGCCAGCAGCTTGACTAGCGGGAGGGACAATGAGCAGTTCTTC

J gene: TRBJ1-2
clone size: once
D gene: NA
V gene: TRBV5-4
CDR3 protein: CASSPPGLNYGYTF
CDR3 DNA: TGTGCCAGCAGCCCTCCGGGCCTCAACTATGGCTACACCTTC

J gene: TRBJ2-3
clone size: NA
D gene: TRBD1
V gene: TRBV19
CDR3 protein: CASSIGGGRGTDTQYF
CDR3 DNA: TGTGCCAGTAGTATAGGAGGGGGCCGGGGCACAGATACGCAGTATTTT

J gene: TRBJ2-3
clone size: NA
D gene: TRBD2
V gene: TRBV6-1
CDR3 protein: CASRRPSGRADTQYF
CDR3 DNA: TGTGCCAGCAGGCGACCGTCAGGGAGGGCAGATACGCAGTATTTT

J gene: TRBJ2-5
clone size: NA
D gene: NA
V gene: TRBV9
CDR3 protein: CASSARGTETQYF
CDR3 DNA: TGTGCCAGCAGCGCTCGGGGGACAGAGACCCAGTACTTC

J gene: TRBJ1-3
clone size: few
D gene: NA
V gene: TRBV7-7
CDR3 protein: CASSFGTNSGNTIYF
CDR3 DNA: TGTGCCAGCAGCTTCGGGACAAACTCTGGAAACACCATATATTTT

J gene: TRBJ2-7
clone size: once
D gene: NA
V gene: TRBV2
CDR3 protein: CASSEQGSSYEQYF
CDR3 DNA: TGTGCCAGCAGTGAACAGGGAAGCTCCTACGAGCAGTACTTC

J gene: TRBJ2-2
clone size: NA
D gene: NA
V gene: TRBV7-2
CDR3 protein: CASSLLRSGTGELFF
CDR3 DNA: TGTGCCAGCAGCTTACTTAGGTCGGGCACCGGGGAGCTGTTTTTT

J gene: TRBJ2-2
clone size: NA
D gene: TRBD1
V gene: TRBV11-1
CDR3 protein: CASSSGTGMNTGELFF
CDR3 DNA: TGTGCCAGCAGCTCCGGGACAGGGATGAACACCGGGGAGCTGTTTTTT

J gene: TRBJ1-1
clone size: NA
D gene: TRBD1
V gene: TRBV2
CDR3 protein: CASSLQGLPLSEAFF
CDR3 DNA: TGTGCCAGCAGCCTACAGGGGCTACCGCTATCTGAAGCTTTCTTT

J gene: TRBJ2-3
clone size: once
D gene: NA
V gene: TRBV18
CDR3 protein: CASSPLRGGATDTQYF
CDR3 DNA: TGTGCCAGCTCACCACTACGGGGTGGAGCGACAGATACGCAGTATTTT

J gene: TRBJ2-1
clone size: NA
D gene: NA
V gene: TRBV19
CDR3 protein: CASSTSGANEQFF
CDR3 DNA: TGTGCCAGTAGTACATCGGGGGCGAATGAGCAGTTCTTC

J gene: TRBJ2-3
clone size: NA
D gene: NA
V gene: TRBV5-1
CDR3 protein: CASSLSPGRADTQYF
CDR3 DNA: TGCGCCAGCAGCTTGTCTCCAGGGCGGGCAGATACGCAGTATTTT

J gene: TRBJ1-5
clone size: NA
D gene: TRBD1
V gene: TRBV4-1
CDR3 protein: CASSQVPTGMSQPQHF
CDR3 DNA: TGCGCCAGCAGCCAAGTCCCGACAGGGATGAGTCAGCCCCAGCATTTT

J gene: TRBJ1-5
clone size: NA
D gene: TRBD1
V gene: TRBV5-6
CDR3 protein: CASSLGGQGALRPQHF
CDR3 DNA: TGTGCCAGCAGCTTGGGCGGACAGGGGGCCCTCCGGCCCCAGCATTTT

J gene: TRBJ2-5
clone size: NA
D gene: NA
V gene: TRBV2
CDR3 protein: CAGRTDQETQYF
CDR3 DNA: TGTGCCGGAAGGACAGACCAAGAGACCCAGTACTTC

J gene: TRBJ1-1
clone size: NA
D gene: NA
V gene: TRBV15
CDR3 protein: CATSRTDLAPFF
CDR3 DNA: TGTGCCACCAGCAGGACGGATCTCGCGCCTTTCTTT

J gene: TRBJ1-5
clone size: few
D gene: TRBD1
V gene: TRBV19
CDR3 protein: CASSRNRGGRNQPQHF
CDR3 DNA: TGTGCCAGTAGTAGAAACAGGGGAGGACGCAATCAGCCCCAGCATTTT

J gene: TRBJ2-7
clone size: NA
D gene: NA
V gene: TRBV5-1
CDR3 protein: CASIEGPNYEQYF
CDR3 DNA: TGCGCCAGCATTGAGGGACCTAACTACGAGCAGTACTTC

J gene: TRBJ1-6
clone size: NA
D gene: NA
V gene: TRBV11-2
CDR3 protein: CASSNLRDGANSPLHF
CDR3 DNA: TGTGCCAGCAGCAATCTCAGGGACGGAGCCAATTCACCCCTCCACTTT

J gene: TRBJ2-1
clone size: once
D gene: NA
V gene: TRBV5-5
CDR3 protein: CASSVEDGNYNEQFF
CDR3 DNA: TGTGCCAGCAGCGTGGAGGACGGGAATTACAATGAGCAGTTCTTC

J gene: TRBJ2-7
clone size: NA
D gene: NA
V gene: TRBV10-3
CDR3 protein: CAISSGGYEQYF
CDR3 DNA: TGTGCCATCAGTTCAGGGGGGTACGAGCAGTACTTC

J gene: TRBJ2-2
clone size: NA
D gene: NA
V gene: TRBV11-2
CDR3 protein: CASSSGFSRELFF
CDR3 DNA: TGTGCCAGCAGCTCGGGGTTCTCCCGGGAGCTGTTTTTT

J gene: TRBJ2-7
clone size: few
D gene: NA
V gene: TRBV9
CDR3 protein: CASSVGIGIYEQYF
CDR3 DNA: TGTGCCAGCAGCGTAGGCATAGGGATCTACGAGCAGTACTTC

J gene: TRBJ2-5
clone size: once
D gene: NA
V gene: TRBV6-4
CDR3 protein: CASSDSETQYF
CDR3 DNA: TGTGCCAGCAGTGACTCAGAGACCCAGTACTTC

J gene: TRBJ2-1
clone size: NA
D gene: NA
V gene: TRBV4-1
CDR3 protein: CASSQDNRRRSSYNEQFF
CDR3 DNA: TGCGCCAGCAGCCAAGATAACCGACGCAGGAGCTCCTACAATGAGCAGTTCTTC

J gene: TRBJ1-4
clone size: NA
D gene: NA
V gene: TRBV7-9
CDR3 protein: CASSLTGLTEKLFF
CDR3 DNA: TGTGCCAGCAGCCTAACAGGGCTGACTGAAAAACTGTTTTTT

J gene: TRBJ2-1
clone size: NA
D gene: TRBD2
V gene: TRBV7-2
CDR3 protein: CASSSLSGRGNEQFF
CDR3 DNA: TGTGCCAGCAGCTCACTCTCCGGGAGGGGAAATGAGCAGTTCTTC

J gene: TRBJ1-1
clone size: NA
D gene: NA
V gene: TRBV6-1
CDR3 protein: CASSEGRGNTEAFF
CDR3 DNA: TGTGCCAGCAGTGAGGGCAGGGGGAACACTGAAGCTTTCTTT

J gene: TRBJ1-6
clone size: NA
D gene: NA
V gene: TRBV2
CDR3 protein: CASSSRGDSPLHF
CDR3 DNA: TGTGCCAGCTCAAGCAGGGGAGATTCACCCCTCCACTTT

J gene: TRBJ1-2
clone size: NA
D gene: TRBD1
V gene: TRBV30
CDR3 protein: CAWSHLRGQDYGYTF
CDR3 DNA: TGTGCCTGGAGTCACCTCAGGGGGCAGGACTATGGCTACACCTTC

J gene: TRBJ2-5
clone size: once
D gene: NA
V gene: TRBV15
CDR3 protein: CATSRVMETQYF
CDR3 DNA: TGTGCCACCAGCAGAGTTATGGAGACCCAGTACTTC

J gene: TRBJ2-4
clone size: NA
D gene: TRBD1
V gene: TRBV18
CDR3 protein: CASSPRTGDIQYF
CDR3 DNA: TGTGCCAGCTCACCACGCACAGGGGACATTCAGTACTTC

J gene: TRBJ1-5
clone size: few
D gene: TRBD1
V gene: TRBV5-5
CDR3 protein: CASSWDSLNQPQHF
CDR3 DNA: TGTGCCAGCAGCTGGGACAGTTTGAATCAGCCCCAGCATTTT

J gene: TRBJ1-1
clone size: few
D gene: NA
V gene: TRBV2
CDR3 protein: CASSFSGGVTEAFF
CDR3 DNA: TGTGCCAGCAGTTTCTCGGGGGGGGTGACTGAAGCTTTCTTT

J gene: TRBJ2-3
clone size: NA
D gene: TRBD2
V gene: TRBV30
CDR3 protein: CAWSVLASGSTDTQYF
CDR3 DNA: TGTGCCTGGAGTGTACTGGCTAGCGGTTCCACAGATACGCAGTATTTT

J gene: TRBJ2-1
clone size: NA
D gene: NA
V gene: TRBV15
CDR3 protein: CATSRPGQYNEQFF
CDR3 DNA: TGTGCCACCAGCAGACCCGGACAGTACAATGAGCAGTTCTTC